These 4 T cell receptor beta chains were all obtained from the same sample, sequenced in a study of blood T cell repertoires in COVID-19. Produced via immunoSEQ multiplex PCR; TCRdb's table is partial and in-frame only. The sample shows 200,000 or so clones, roughly 90% of them seen only once. Specimen: peripheral blood. All receptors derive from a woman aged 45-65 years with acute or convalescent COVID-19.

This sequence joins TRBV19 and TRBJ2-5, with D perhaps TRBD2 (7 bases). Trimming left V 5 bases short and J 3 bases short, with 22 bases between. This CDR3 is built from 17 residues. Per germline, CDR1 LNHDA and CDR2 SQIVND (reference sequence). CDR3 DNA: TGTGCCAGTAGTCCCCGGGGGGACACTATAGGGGAAGAGACCCAGTACTTC. Translating it yields CASSPRGDTIGEETQYF.

V usage is TRBV7-2 and J usage is TRBJ1-6, with TRBD1 matching 7 bases. The CDR3 has 16 residues. V was clipped by 4 bases and J by 8 bases; unmatched bases: 11. CDR1 is SGHTA and CDR2 is FQGNSA in the germline V gene. CDR3 nucleotide sequence: TGTGCCAGCAGCTCCAAGTCGAGACAGGGTTATTCACCCCTCCACTTT. Its translation is CASSSKSRQGYSPLHF. Full variable domain (missing parts from reference TRBV7-2 and TRBJ1-6): GAGVSQSPSNKVTEKGKDVELRCDPISGHTALYWYRQSLGQGLEFLIYFQGNSAPDKSGLPSDRFSAERTGGSVSTLTIQRTQQEDSAVYLCASSSKSRQGYSPLHFGNGTRLTVT.

This clone appeared a few times. This chain uses TRBV5-1 with TRBJ2-7, with a possible D match to TRBD1 (6 bases). The V gene lost 4 bases and the J gene lost 5 bases, with 16 bases spanning the gap. The CDR3 covers 14 residues. In germline, CDR1 is SGHRS, CDR2 YFSETQ. CDR3 in amino acids: CASSKGQHGHEQYF. The CDR3 DNA is TGCGCCAGCAGCAAAGGACAGCACGGCCACGAGCAGTACTTC.

DNA of the CDR3: TGTGCCAGCAGCTTGGGACAAGGGACCGGGGAGCTGTTTTTT. Its translation: CASSLGQGTGELFF. The chain employs TRBV7-3 and TRBJ2-2; possibly TRBD1 for D (6 bases). Trimming pared 3 bases from V and 5 bases from J, leaving 10 bases between. There are 14 residues in the CDR3. In germline, CDR1 is SGHTA, CDR2 FQGTGA.